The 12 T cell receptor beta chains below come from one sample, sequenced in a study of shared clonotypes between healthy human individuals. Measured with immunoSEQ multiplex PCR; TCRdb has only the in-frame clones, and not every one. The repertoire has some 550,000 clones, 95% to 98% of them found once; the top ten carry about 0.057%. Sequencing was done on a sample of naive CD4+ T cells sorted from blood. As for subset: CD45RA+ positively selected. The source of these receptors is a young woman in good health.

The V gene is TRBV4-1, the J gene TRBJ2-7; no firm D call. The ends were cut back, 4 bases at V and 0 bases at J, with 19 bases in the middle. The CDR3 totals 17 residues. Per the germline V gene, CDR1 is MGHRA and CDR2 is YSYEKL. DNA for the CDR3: TGCGCCAGCAGCCCCGGTCGACTGAGCCGACCCTCCTACGAGCAGTACTTC. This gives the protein CASSPGRLSRPSYEQYF.

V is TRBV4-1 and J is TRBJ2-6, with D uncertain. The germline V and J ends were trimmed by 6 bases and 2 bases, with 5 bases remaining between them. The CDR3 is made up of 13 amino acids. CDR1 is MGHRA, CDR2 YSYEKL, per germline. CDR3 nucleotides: TGCGCCAGCAGGGCTGCTGGGGCCAACGTCCTGACTTTC. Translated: CASRAAGANVLTF.

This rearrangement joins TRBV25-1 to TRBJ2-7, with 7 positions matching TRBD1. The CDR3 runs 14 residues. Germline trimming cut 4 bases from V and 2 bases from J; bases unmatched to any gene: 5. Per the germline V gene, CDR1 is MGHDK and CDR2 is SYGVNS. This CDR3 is CASSGPGGPYEQYF. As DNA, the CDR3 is TGTGCCAGCAGTGGACCAGGGGGTCCCTACGAGCAGTACTTC.

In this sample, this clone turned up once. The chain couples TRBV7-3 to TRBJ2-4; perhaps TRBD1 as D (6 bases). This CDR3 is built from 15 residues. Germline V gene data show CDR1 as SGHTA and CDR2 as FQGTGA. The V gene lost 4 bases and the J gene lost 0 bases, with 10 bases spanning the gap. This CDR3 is CASSSGTPAKNIQYF. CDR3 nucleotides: TGTGCCAGCAGCTCGGGGACACCAGCCAAAAACATTCAGTACTTC.

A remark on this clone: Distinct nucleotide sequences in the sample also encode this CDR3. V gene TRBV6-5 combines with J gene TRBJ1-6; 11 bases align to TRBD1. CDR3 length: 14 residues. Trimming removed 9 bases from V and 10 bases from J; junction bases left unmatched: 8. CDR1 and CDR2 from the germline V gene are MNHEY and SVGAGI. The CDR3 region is CASSPGQGVSPLHF. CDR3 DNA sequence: TGTGCCAGTAGTCCGGGACAGGGGGTATCACCCCTCCACTTT.

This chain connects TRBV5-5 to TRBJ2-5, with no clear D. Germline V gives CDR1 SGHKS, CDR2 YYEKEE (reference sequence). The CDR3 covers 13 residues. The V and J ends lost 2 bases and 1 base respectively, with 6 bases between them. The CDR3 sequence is CASSFPGQETQYF. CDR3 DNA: TGTGCCAGCAGCTTTCCAGGCCAAGAGACCCAGTACTTC.

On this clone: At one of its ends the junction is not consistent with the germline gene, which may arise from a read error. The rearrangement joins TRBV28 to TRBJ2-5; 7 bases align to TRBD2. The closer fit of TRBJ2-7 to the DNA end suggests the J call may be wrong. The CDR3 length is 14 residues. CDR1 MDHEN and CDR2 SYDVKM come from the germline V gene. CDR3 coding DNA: TGTGCCAGCAGCTTATGGGGGGACTACTACGAGCAGTACTTC. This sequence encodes CASSLWGDYYEQYF.

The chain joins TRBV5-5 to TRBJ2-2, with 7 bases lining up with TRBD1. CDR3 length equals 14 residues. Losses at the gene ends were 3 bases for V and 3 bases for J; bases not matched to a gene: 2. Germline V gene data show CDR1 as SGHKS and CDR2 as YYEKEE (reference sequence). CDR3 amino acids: CASSWGQHTGELFF. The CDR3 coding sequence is TGTGCCAGCAGCTGGGGACAGCACACCGGGGAGCTGTTTTTT. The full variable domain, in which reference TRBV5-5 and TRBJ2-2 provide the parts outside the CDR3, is DAGVTQSPTHLIKTRGQQVTLRCSPISGHKSVSWYQQVLGQGPQFIFQYYEKEERGRGNFPDRFSARQFPNYSSELNVNALLLGDSALYLCASSWGQHTGELFFGEGSRLTVL.

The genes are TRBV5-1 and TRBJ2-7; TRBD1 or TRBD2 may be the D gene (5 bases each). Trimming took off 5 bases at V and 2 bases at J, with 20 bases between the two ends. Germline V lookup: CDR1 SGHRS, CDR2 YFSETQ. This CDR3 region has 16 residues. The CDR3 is CASSRTPTPGPYEQYF. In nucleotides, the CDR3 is TGCGCCAGCAGTCGGACCCCGACACCGGGGCCCTACGAGCAGTACTTC.

CDR3 nucleotides: TGTGCCAGCACCTCGGGTAGCGGGAGCGTCCACGAGCAGTACTTC. Protein product: CASTSGSGSVHEQYF. The gene calls are TRBV6-1 and TRBJ2-7, with 9 positions matching TRBD2. The CDR3 extends over 15 amino acids. The J segment lost 5 bases and the V segment lost 7 bases, leaving 12 bases of the junction unmatched. Germline assignment: CDR1 MNHNS and CDR2 SASEGT.

Here the CDR3 reads CASSEWGAANEKLFF. CDR3 coding DNA: TGTGCCAGCAGTGAGTGGGGGGCCGCTAATGAAAAACTGTTTTTT. The chain recombines TRBV2 with TRBJ1-4; a possible D gene is TRBD1 (6 bases). The CDR3 is 15 residues long. V shed 3 bases and J shed 3 bases, with 11 bases lying between them. Germline lookup yields CDR1 SNHLY and CDR2 FYNNEI.

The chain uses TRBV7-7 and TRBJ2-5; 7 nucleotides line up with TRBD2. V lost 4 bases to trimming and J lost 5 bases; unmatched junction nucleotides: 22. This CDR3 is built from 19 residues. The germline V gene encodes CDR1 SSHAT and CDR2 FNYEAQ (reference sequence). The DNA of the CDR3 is TGTGCCAGCAGCTCCAGGCTAGCGGAGAACCCAGTGTTCCGGGAGACCCAGTACTTC. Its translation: CASSSRLAENPVFRETQYF.